This section outlines one TCR beta chain sequence together with its context. Its antigen is as yet unknown. This record belongs to a study of Tregs in tolerant kidney transplant recipients. Study results and limitations: Biological reproducibility was not directly addressed in this study. Tregs expanded with activated donor B cells seemed most donor-specific. Few patients were studied, so findings need validation in larger groups.

Data came from immunoSEQ multiplex PCR; TCRdb stores just in-frame clones and leaves some out. In the table there are under 300,000 clones, about 80% of which are singletons. Unstimulated Tregs (CD4+CD25+CD127-) and CD4+CD25- non-Tregs were sorted from PBMCs. This CDR3 has 16 amino acids. Germline trimming cut 5 bases from V and 3 bases from J; bases unmatched to any gene: 8. CDR1 is SGHAT and CDR2 is FQNNGV in the germline V gene. This clonotype was sampled from a human donor in good health. The sequenced material came from CD4+ T cells from blood. This sequence joins TRBV11-2 and TRBJ2-1, with 9 bases matching TRBD2. CDR3 sequence: CASSLGRGGSYNEQFF. CDR3 DNA: TGTGCCAGCAGCCTAGGGCGGGGGGGAAGCTACAATGAGCAGTTCTTC.